This note documents a single TCR beta chain sequence. Its antigen is not known. This specimen belongs to a study of cytotoxic CD8 clonotypes in ibrutinib-treated CLL. Across the whole study: Response sampling came at median approximately a year of treatment, ranging roughly 6 to 36 months. Study-wide findings and caveats: Among the clonotypes, public ones were uncommon and contracted or held stable on treatment.

The table came from immunoSEQ multiplex PCR; TCRdb's copy has only in-frame clones and leaves some out. The table includes about 140,000 clones, 80% detected once. V lost 3 bases, J lost 3 bases, and 8 bases lay in between. Germline V gives CDR1 SGHAT, CDR2 FQNNGV. The length of the CDR3 is 13 residues. The chain is built from TRBV11-2 and TRBJ1-2; D is possibly TRBD1 (5 bases). The origin of this receptor is a human donor with chronic lymphocytic leukemia. The sample consisted of PBMCs, taken after 36 months of ibrutinib treatment. In DNA form, the CDR3 reads TGTGCCAGCAGCTTCGGGGGATACTATGGCTACACCTTC. The encoded protein is CASSFGGYYGYTF. The whole variable domain, remainder taken from reference TRBV11-2 and TRBJ1-2, is EAGVAQSPRYKIIEKRQSVAFWCNPISGHATLYWYQQILGQGPKLLIQFQNNGVVDDSQLPKDRFSAERLKGVDSTLKIQPAKLEDSAVYLCASSFGGYYGYTFGSGTRLTVV.